Described below is a single TCR beta chain sequence and its context. Its antigen is not yet known. No per-base quality is available; no much larger clone lies one base away. Receptor amplification or capture employed the immunoSEQ multiplex PCR assay. As stored in TCRdb, this immuneACCESS dataset retains in-frame rearrangements with V and J assigned. A fraction of the clones does not appear; measured against another copy, unresolved V genes explain less than half of the discrepancy, and the remainder lacks a known reason. This sample holds about 68,000 clones; almost 90% were observed only once. The ten largest clones take up 4% to 4.5% of the sample. The data stem from a study of chemoradiotherapy in HPV16-positive cancers (dated by TCRdb to between 2022 and 2023). For the wider study: Functional T-cell assays on cells from two HPV16-positive patients defined candidate HPV-specific T-cell clones and common TCR motifs. Next, the candidate HPV-specific TCRs and motifs were followed in TCR repertoires from more than 70 patients with HPV-related cancers. The study asked whether T-cell immunity against the HPV oncoproteins E6 and E7 changes during chemoradiotherapy and whether it affects survival.

As encoded in the germline V gene, CDR1 is SNHLY while CDR2 is FYNNEI. The germline ends are 11 bases apart after V is trimmed by 6 bases and J by 0 bases. The cysteine opens and the phenylalanine closes a CDR3 of 15 amino acids. Only CDR3 DNA is held: 45 bases, read in frame from base 1. Because repertoires were sampled repeatedly during chemoradiotherapy, clonal expansion in the tumor microenvironment could be followed. Findings and caveats that apply to the study as a whole: The functional definition of HPV-specific T cells came from only a couple of HPV16-positive patients, and the survival association was reported for HPV16-positive patients. Expansion of candidate HPV-specific clones and E7-related TCR motifs was observed in the tumor microenvironment during treatment, whereas no such expansion was observed for non-HPV-specific T cells. In HPV16-positive patients, expansion of HPV-responsive T cells during chemoradiotherapy was found to be associated with improved recurrence-free survival.

This receptor was identified in a human donor with HPV-associated anogenital cancer. The specimen comprised blood, sampled from a patient who underwent chemoradiotherapy. The chain is made from TRBV2 and TRBJ1-4; no D segment can be confidently identified. The nucleotide sequence reads TGTGCCAGCAGAGGGTGGTCTGCAACTAATGAAAAACTGTTTTTT. Its translation reads: CASRGWSATNEKLFF.